This TCR beta chain appears in the sequencing data of a study of cytomegalovirus exposure and HLA in healthy donors (dated by TCRdb to between 2016 and 2019). In terms of the full investigation: An earlier analysis of several hundred of the donors reported 276 Gb of sequence data and approximately 120 million unique TCR beta sequences obtained from about 180 million T cells. About 280 gigabases of sequencing data and approximately 91 million unique TCR sequences made up an early release that covered nearly 650 HLA-typed donors. Of the approximately 400 genotyped donors, about 80% fell in the genetic ancestry cluster associated with self-reported Caucasian donors. The study was designed to test whether signatures of past pathogen exposure could be identified by cataloging public T cell receptors. Using immunosequencing, the study profiled T cell repertoires from about 610 subjects and related those repertoires to cytomegalovirus serostatus. Besides the first cohort of more than 650 subjects, a separate validation cohort made up of 120 different subjects was used. To predict cytomegalovirus infection status, the study combined high-throughput TCR immunosequencing, statistical association of individual TCRs with disease status, and machine learning. A later analysis re-analyzed previously published TCR beta repertoires from roughly 630 donors and added high-resolution HLA genotyping to study TCR occurrence patterns. Rather than drawing on any new phenotypic data, the later analysis identified candidate immune exposures from TCR beta sequences and the way those sequences occurred across donors. An earlier analysis of 587 of the donors used high-throughput TCR beta sequencing to judge whether each TCR beta V gene segment behaved as functional or pseudogenic. Donor age, sex, ethnicity and CMV serostatus were collected together with the repertoire data. A later genetic analysis took genome-wide SNP genotypes for about 55% of the 666 donors and used that subset as a discovery cohort. Every discovery cohort repertoire had been produced on one sequencing platform. Class I and class II HLA loci were covered by the typing at four-digit resolution. Typing coverage differed by locus: A, B, C, DRB1 and DQB1 were typed in roughly 620-630 donors, DQA1 in about 550, DPA1 in nearly 610, and DPB1 in just under 490. Roughly five DR-DQ haplotypes were treated as single units for association and clustering because of strong linkage in the cohort. On average, around 240,000 unique TCR beta nucleotide sequences were sequenced per donor among some 420 genotyped donors of the cohort, with about 17% of those sequences being non-productive. The investigation overall reported the following: Immune exposure information for the cohort was limited to CMV serostatus. A cluster of highly shared sequence variants was judged likely to be a technical artifact of the sequencing pipeline. It was suggested by the authors that the approach could potentially be generalized to other disease states and immunological phenotypes. A further reported finding was that TCR beta sequences accurately predicted the HLA-A and HLA-B alleles for most subjects in the first cohort. In a later genetic analysis, a missense DCLRE1C variant was associated with V-gene and J-gene trimming of TCR beta chains, and the association was replicated in an independent cohort. In a later analysis, HLA-associated TCR beta chains were found to be more clonally expanded and to have lower generation probabilities than equally common non-associated chains. In a later analysis, the rate of TCR association differed among HLA loci, with DRB1 alleles having the most associated TCRs and HLA-C alleles having the fewest. The study listed approximately 150 TCR beta chains as associated with cytomegalovirus. HLA typing was unavailable for some donors at each locus, so association tests used only the typed subset. A few of the identified cytomegalovirus-associated TCR beta chains were confirmed in vitro to be specific for cytomegalovirus antigens. In an earlier analysis of fewer than 700 of the donors, most TCR beta V segments appeared in productive rearrangements about 87% or about 30% of the time, broadly matching IMGT annotations. The presence/absence analyses assumed that sequencing depth was roughly uniform across donors, and that assumption may not be true. Several of the top co-occurrence clusters appeared to be linked to parvovirus B19, influenza, CMV and Epstein-Barr virus, according to a later analysis. A later analysis found that most CMV-associated TCR beta chains appeared HLA-restricted, with HLA associations seemingly driven largely by CMV exposure. In this cohort, only TCR beta chains were sequenced, and detectable features were limited by the absence of alpha or paired-chain data. Cytomegalovirus status was reported to be diagnosed by the classifier with high specificity and sensitivity in both the original and validation cohorts. While some public TCRs were present in many individuals, most TCR sequences turned up only very rarely across donors. Assigning TCR associations to individual alleles was difficult when HLA alleles, especially DR and DQ, strongly co-occurred. At a false discovery rate of 0.05, a later analysis linked around 15,000 TCR beta sequences to specific HLA alleles. Correlated functional status among segregating V segments might be attributable to linkage disequilibrium, but an unknown experimental factor could not be ruled out. In a later genetic analysis, fewer N-insertions in productive TCRs were reported among donors in an Asian-associated ancestry cluster than the roughly 700-donor mean. Because counts were too low, about 15 rarely observed V segments, including chromosome 9 orphons, were left out of the earlier analysis of roughly 600 of the donors.

Preparation of the library involved the immunoSEQ multiplex PCR assay. For the multiplex PCR, a mixture combining 60 forward primers for TCR Vbeta segments and 13 reverse primers for TCR Jbeta segments was used. A multiplex PCR assay on genomic DNA amplified the CDR3 region of rearranged TCR beta genes. Amplified TCR beta libraries were sequenced as 87-base-pair reads on the Illumina HiSeq System. The original methods were these. Across the roughly 700 repertoires, a later analysis counted 75 million to 90 million unique TCR beta chains, around 10 million of which were shared by at least two donors. A nearest-neighbor algorithm error-corrected the raw reads and collapsed the reads into unique sequences, merging closely related sequences to remove PCR and sequencing errors. CDR3 sequences were aligned to IMGT reference sequences to assign V, D and J gene segments. For a sequence to be retained, a match of at least six nucleotides to both a V gene segment and a J gene segment was required. A rearrangement was called productive if the CDR3 had no stop codons and remained in frame with V and J, and every other rearrangement was called non-productive. CDR3 was defined by IMGT convention, running from the second conserved V-encoded cysteine to the conserved J-encoded phenylalanine. The earlier analysis of about 590 of the donors excluded sequences that lacked an unambiguous match to a single V gene segment. In an earlier analysis of several hundred of the donors, V segments were called functional above 56.7% productive rearrangements and were called segregating when the between-donor standard deviation exceeded 5%. A statistical classification framework was built to diagnose cytomegalovirus status from the catalog of TCR beta chain sequences. In a later analysis, V and J genes were assigned by comparing TCR nucleotide sequences against IMGT/GENE-DB human TR gene sequences. In a later analysis, CDR3 sequences and most-parsimonious VDJ recombination scenarios were assigned using the TCRdist pipeline. A later analysis defined each TCR beta chain by its CDR3 amino acid sequence plus V-gene family, and excluded reads lacking a unique V-gene family. To address suspected cross-contamination and a sequencing artifact, a later analysis removed roughly 640 highly shared, low-generation-probability nucleotide sequences. In a later analysis, a clonal expansion index for each public chain was calculated from normalized within-repertoire ranks of inferred template counts. In a later analysis, generation probabilities were computed with a VDJ recombination model fitted to out-of-frame rearrangements, and the resulting probabilities were checked against IGoR. In a later analysis, TCR-TCR, TCR-HLA and TCR-CMV co-occurrence was scored with hypergeometric tests, and a repertoire-size bias correction was applied to TCR pairs. In a later analysis, false discovery rates were estimated by permuting HLA or CMV assignments 20 times. In a later analysis, co-occurring TCRs were grouped using DBSCAN, and TCRdist sequence similarity was added for clustering within HLA-allele-positive subsets. Repertoires with fewer than 30,000 or more than 120,000 public chains were left out of co-occurrence clustering, as were five repertoires with anomalous nucleotide sharing. What TCRdb holds here is the immuneACCESS table cut down to in-frame rearrangements. Part of the clones is not present; checked against another copy, under half of the missing clones reflect an unresolved V gene, and the others are unexplained. That table gives V, J and clone size, and the DNA gave D and trimming. The sample table contains 150,000 to 200,000 clones; only one count was recorded for roughly 79% of them. The ten largest account for 4.9% of the sample.

Concerning this clone: The antigen it binds to is not known. No much larger clone is present one base from it, and per-base qualities are unavailable.

The cohort comprised several hundred healthy bone marrow donors. Cohort members were all nominally healthy when sampled, although unrecorded immune exposures were likely present. The donor was CMV seropositive and belonged to the group of about 290 seropositive cohort members. A peripheral blood sample was collected from each donor, and TCR beta sequencing was performed on peripheral blood mononuclear cells. The Qiagen DNeasy Blood Extraction Kit was used to extract genomic DNA from the blood cell samples. The sequenced material came from PBMCs. This receptor was identified in a woman aged 18-29 years in good health and CMV-seropositive.

The CDR3 corresponds to CASSPSASSGNTIYF. The sequenced DNA: TGTGCCAGCAGCCCCTCAGCTAGCTCTGGAAACACCATATATTTT. The V and J genes are TRBV7-8 and TRBJ1-3; the D gene assignment is ambiguous. Reading from cysteine to phenylalanine, the CDR3 counts 15 amino acids. Left in the record is the CDR3 DNA by itself, 45 bases read in frame from the first base. The junction carries 11 bases between V and J, which are trimmed by 5 bases and 0 bases respectively. According to the germline V gene, CDR1 reads SGHVS and CDR2 reads FQNEAQ.